This T cell receptor beta chain was retrieved from a study of blood T cell repertoires in COVID-19. Whole-study context: From the United States, Italy and Spain came samples of acute and convalescent COVID-19. T cells, B-cell-depleted T cells, or PBMCs supplied cDNA or gDNA.

As processed by the authors: Nucleated cell number was recorded as an estimate derived from reference gene primer amplification. The data were produced by immunoSEQ multiplex PCR, yet TCRdb's version contains in-frame clones alone and is incomplete. V and J calls and clone size are as listed in that table; D and trimming were resolved from the DNA. Of some 290,000 clones in the sample, around 87% are singletons; the top ten hold about 3.6%. The CDR3 is made up of 13 amino acids. The germline CDR1 and CDR2 sequences are MNHNS and SASEGT. V lost 2 bases, J lost 3 bases, and 8 bases lay in between. The receptor's source is a young man with active or convalescent COVID-19. Sequenced input: peripheral blood. The chain links TRBV6-1 to TRBJ2-7; D gene ambiguous. This CDR3 is CASSERRSYEQYF. The CDR3 nucleotides are TGTGCCAGCAGTGAAAGACGGAGCTACGAGCAGTACTTC.